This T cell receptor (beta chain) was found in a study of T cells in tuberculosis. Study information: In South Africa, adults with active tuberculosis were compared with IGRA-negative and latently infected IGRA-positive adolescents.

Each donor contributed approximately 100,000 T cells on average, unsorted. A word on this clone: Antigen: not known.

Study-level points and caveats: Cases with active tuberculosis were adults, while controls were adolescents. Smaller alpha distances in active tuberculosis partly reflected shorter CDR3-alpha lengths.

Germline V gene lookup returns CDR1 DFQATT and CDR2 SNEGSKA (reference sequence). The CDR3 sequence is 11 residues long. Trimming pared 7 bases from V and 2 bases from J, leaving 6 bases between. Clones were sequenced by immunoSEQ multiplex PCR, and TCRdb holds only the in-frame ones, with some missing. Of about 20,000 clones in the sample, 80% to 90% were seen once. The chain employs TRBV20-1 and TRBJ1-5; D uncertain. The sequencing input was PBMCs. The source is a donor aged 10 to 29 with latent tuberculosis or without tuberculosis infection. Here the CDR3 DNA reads TGCAGTGACGGGGGCAATCAGCCCCAGCATTTT. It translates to CSDGGNQPQHF.